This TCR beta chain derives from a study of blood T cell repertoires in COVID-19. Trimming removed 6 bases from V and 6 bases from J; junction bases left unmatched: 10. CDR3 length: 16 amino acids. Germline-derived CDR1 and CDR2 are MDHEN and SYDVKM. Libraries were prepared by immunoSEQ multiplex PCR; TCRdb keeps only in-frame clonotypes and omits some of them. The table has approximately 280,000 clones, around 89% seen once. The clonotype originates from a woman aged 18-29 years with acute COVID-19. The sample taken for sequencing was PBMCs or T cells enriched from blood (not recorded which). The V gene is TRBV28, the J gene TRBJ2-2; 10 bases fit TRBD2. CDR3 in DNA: TGTGCCAGCAGCCTCCCGCTAGCGGGAGTGGCCGGGGAGCTGTTTTTT. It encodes CASSLPLAGVAGELFF.